This T cell receptor beta chain was identified in a study of cytomegalovirus exposure and HLA in healthy donors. As for this clone: What it binds is unknown.

PCR was performed using 60 Vbeta and 13 Jbeta primers. Generated by immunoSEQ multiplex PCR, the TCRdb table keeps only in-frame clones and is missing some. There are 200,000 or so clones in the sample; almost 70% occur only once, and about 3% lies in the top ten. Germline V CDR1 and CDR2: MGHRA, YSYEKL. The CDR3 contains 11 residues. V was pared by 1 base and J by 6 bases, with 4 bases between. Broader study findings: The CMV antigen specificity of a few CMV-associated chains was confirmed through in vitro analysis. The authors listed 150 to 200 TCR beta chains as cytomegalovirus-associated. Roughly uniform sequencing depth across donors was assumed, possibly incorrectly.

The J gene is TRBJ2-7, the V gene TRBV4-1; D call uncertain. The receptor's source is a man aged 35 to 55 in good health and CMV-seropositive. Sequenced material: PBMCs. CDR3 residues: CASSQGAEQYF. The CDR3 bases are TGCGCCAGCAGCCAAGGGGCCGAGCAGTACTTC.